The 9 T cell receptor beta chains below all came from one sample that was sequenced in a study of Graves' ophthalmopathy and Graves' hyperthyroidism. The TCR beta CDR3 regions underwent amplification from RNA transcripts. After a first-round RT-PCR with HTBI primers, a second-round multiplex PCR was run. In TCRdb, the multiplex PCR reads were re-called with MiXCR into one record per CDR3 protein. The profile shows around 340,000 distinct CDR3 sequences, roughly 16% of them singletons. Sequencing used peripheral blood. The receptors derive from an adult man with Graves' ophthalmopathy.

This clonotype has a count of ten or more. The chain recombines TRBV30 with TRBJ1-2; the D gene is possibly TRBD1 (5 bases). Germline V gene sequence: CDR1 GTSNPN, CDR2 SVGIG (reference sequence). V dropped 0 bases and J dropped 6 bases, with 11 bases sitting between them. This CDR3 has 13 residues. CDR3 bases: TGTGCCTGGAGTGTGCAGGGAGTGGATGGCTACACCTTC. It yields the protein CAWSVQGVDGYTF.

This clonotype was seen ten or more times. The chain combines TRBV2 with TRBJ2-7; tentative D call: TRBD1 (5 bases). CDR1 and CDR2 (germline): SNHLY, FYNNEI. V lost 7 bases and J lost 2, with 12 bases in between. CDR3 length equals 13 residues. CDR3 region: CASKEQGTYEQYF. Here the CDR3 DNA reads TGTGCCAGCAAGGAGCAGGGCACCTACGAGCAGTACTTC.

This clonotype was observed at least ten times. The chain joins TRBV6-1 to TRBJ1-6; the match to TRBD1 covers 8 bases. CDR1 is MNHNS and CDR2 is SASEGT in the germline V gene. There are 16 residues in the CDR3. V lost 6 bases, J lost 7 bases, and 11 bases stayed unmatched. CDR3 protein: CASSPVRTGRNSPLHF. The DNA for the CDR3 is TGTGCCAGCAGCCCAGTCCGGACAGGGCGAAATTCACCCCTCCACTTT.

At least ten counts were recorded for this clonotype. This chain joins TRBV7-2 and TRBJ1-2; 7 bases fit TRBD1. V dropped 5 bases and J dropped 8; count of bases not matched to a gene: 14. CDR1 and CDR2 from the germline V gene are SGHTA and FQGNSA. This CDR3 comprises 15 residues. CDR3 DNA: TGTGCCAGCAGCCCCCGACAGGGATCCCTAGAAGGCTACACCTTC. Its translation is CASSPRQGSLEGYTF.

This clonotype was detected many times. The chain is built from TRBV19 and TRBJ1-5, with 10 bases matching TRBD1. This CDR3 has 15 residues. Unmatched junction bases numbered 6, after V lost 5 bases and J lost 5 bases. Germline CDR1 LNHDA, CDR2 SQIVND (reference sequence). The CDR3 sequence: CASSPWTGGHQPQHF. The CDR3 DNA reads TGTGCCAGTAGTCCGTGGACAGGGGGGCATCAGCCCCAGCATTTT.

At least ten counts were recorded for this clonotype. V gene TRBV7-2 combines with J gene TRBJ2-2; TRBD1 matches at 7 bases. The CDR3 loop spans 14 amino acids. Germline CDR1 and CDR2: SGHTA and FQGNSA. J gave up 4 bases and V 3 bases, and 2 bases lay outside the gene matches. The CDR3 sequence is CASSLRGRTGELFF. CDR3 in DNA: TGTGCCAGCAGCTTGAGGGGGCGCACCGGGGAGCTGTTTTTT.

A word on this clonotype: This is likely a read error, given that the CDR3 carries no conserved phenylalanine or tryptophan at its end. The CDR3 reads CASSLGGGANVLTI. The CDR3, as DNA: TGTGCCAGCAGCTTAGGGGGTGGGGCCAACGTCCTGACTATC. V and J are TRBV28 and TRBJ2-6; possibly TRBD1 for D (6 bases). Per the germline V gene, CDR1 is MDHEN and CDR2 is SYDVKM. The CDR3 contains 14 residues. With 6 bases removed from V and 3 bases from J, the gap between germline ends came to 9 bases.

This clonotype was observed at least ten times. The J gene is TRBJ1-6, the V gene TRBV6-5; D remains unclear. The CDR3 has 18 amino acids. Trimming stripped 5 bases from V and 10 bases from J, with 27 bases between. Germline loops: CDR1 MNHEY, CDR2 SVGAGI. The CDR3 loop reads CASSLSGQIGWETSPLHF. In DNA form, the CDR3 reads TGTGCCAGCAGTCTTTCGGGTCAAATCGGTTGGGAAACGTCACCCCTCCACTTT.

This clonotype has ten or more counts. The chain couples TRBV27 to TRBJ1-1; possibly TRBD1 for D (5 bases). There are 14 residues in the CDR3. Germline values: CDR1 MNHEY, CDR2 SMNVEV (reference sequence). With 4 bases removed from V and 5 bases from J, the gap between germline ends came to 14 bases. The CDR3 loop is CASSSFTGLTEAFF. The CDR3 coding sequence is TGTGCCAGCAGTTCCTTTACAGGCCTGACTGAAGCTTTCTTT.